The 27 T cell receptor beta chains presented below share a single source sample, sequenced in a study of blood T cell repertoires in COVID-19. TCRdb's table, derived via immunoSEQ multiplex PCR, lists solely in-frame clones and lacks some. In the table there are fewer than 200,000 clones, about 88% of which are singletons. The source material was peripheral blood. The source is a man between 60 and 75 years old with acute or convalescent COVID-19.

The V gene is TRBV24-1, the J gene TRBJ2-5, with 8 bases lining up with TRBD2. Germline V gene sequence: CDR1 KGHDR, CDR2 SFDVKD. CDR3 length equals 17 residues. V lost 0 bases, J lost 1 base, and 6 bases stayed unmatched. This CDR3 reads CATSDLGAGAPQETQYF. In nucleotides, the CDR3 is TGTGCCACCAGTGATTTGGGAGCGGGAGCGCCCCAAGAGACCCAGTACTTC.

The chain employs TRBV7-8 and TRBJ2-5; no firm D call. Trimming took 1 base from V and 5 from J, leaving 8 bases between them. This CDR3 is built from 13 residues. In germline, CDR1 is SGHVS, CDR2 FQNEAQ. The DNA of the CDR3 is TGTGCCAGCAGCTTAGTACTCCTGGAGACCCAGTACTTC. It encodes CASSLVLLETQYF.

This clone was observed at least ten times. As DNA, the CDR3 is TGCGCCAGCAGCCTGACAGGGCAGGGCTACACCTTC. Its translation is CASSLTGQGYTF. V usage is TRBV5-1 and J usage is TRBJ1-2, with TRBD1 matching over 7 bases. Germline assignment: CDR1 SGHRS and CDR2 YFSETQ. V was clipped by 4 bases and J by 8 bases; unmatched bases: 5. The CDR3 extends over 12 amino acids.

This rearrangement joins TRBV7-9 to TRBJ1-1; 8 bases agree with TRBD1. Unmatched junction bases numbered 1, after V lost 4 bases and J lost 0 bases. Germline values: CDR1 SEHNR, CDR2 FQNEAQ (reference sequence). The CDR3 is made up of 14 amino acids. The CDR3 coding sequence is TGTGCCAGCAGCTGGGACAGGATGAACACTGAAGCTTTCTTT. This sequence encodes CASSWDRMNTEAFF.

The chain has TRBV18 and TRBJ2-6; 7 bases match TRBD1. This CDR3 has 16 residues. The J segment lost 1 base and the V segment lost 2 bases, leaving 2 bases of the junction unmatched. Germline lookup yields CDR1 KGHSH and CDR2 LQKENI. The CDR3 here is CASSPEGASGANVLTF. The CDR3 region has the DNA TGTGCCAGCTCACCAGAGGGGGCTTCTGGGGCCAACGTCCTGACTTTC.

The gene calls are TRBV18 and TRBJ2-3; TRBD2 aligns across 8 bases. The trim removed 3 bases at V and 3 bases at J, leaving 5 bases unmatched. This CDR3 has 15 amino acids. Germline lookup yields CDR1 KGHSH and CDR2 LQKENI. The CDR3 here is CASSPPGGPTDTQYF. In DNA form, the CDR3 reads TGTGCCAGCTCACCCCCGGGGGGGCCGACAGATACGCAGTATTTT.

CDR3 region: CAISGQDRGRNEQFF. In DNA, the CDR3 is TGTGCCATCAGTGGCCAGGACAGGGGGCGGAATGAGCAGTTCTTC. The V call is TRBV10-3, the J call TRBJ2-1; TRBD1 aligns across 11 bases. V lost 4 bases to trimming and J lost 7 bases; unmatched junction nucleotides: 6. Germline CDR1 and CDR2: ENHRY and SYGVKD. This CDR3 region has 15 residues.

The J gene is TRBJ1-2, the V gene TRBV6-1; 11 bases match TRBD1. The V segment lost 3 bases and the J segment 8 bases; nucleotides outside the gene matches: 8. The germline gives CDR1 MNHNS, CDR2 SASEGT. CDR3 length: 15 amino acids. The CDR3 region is CASSEKDRGLRGYTF. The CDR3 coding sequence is TGTGCCAGCAGTGAGAAGGACAGGGGGCTCCGCGGCTACACCTTC.

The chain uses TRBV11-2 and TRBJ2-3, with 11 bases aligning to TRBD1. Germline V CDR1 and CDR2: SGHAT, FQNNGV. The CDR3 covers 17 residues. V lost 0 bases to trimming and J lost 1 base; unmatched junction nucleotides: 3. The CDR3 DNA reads TGTGCCAGCAGCTTAGATGGACAGGGGGCCGGCACAGATACGCAGTATTTT. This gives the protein CASSLDGQGAGTDTQYF.

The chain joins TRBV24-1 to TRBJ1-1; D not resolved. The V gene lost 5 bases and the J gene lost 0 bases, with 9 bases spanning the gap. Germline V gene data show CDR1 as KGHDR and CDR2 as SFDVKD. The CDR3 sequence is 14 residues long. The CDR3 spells CATSGGGMNTEAFF. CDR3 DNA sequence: TGTGCCACCAGTGGTGGCGGGATGAACACTGAAGCTTTCTTT.

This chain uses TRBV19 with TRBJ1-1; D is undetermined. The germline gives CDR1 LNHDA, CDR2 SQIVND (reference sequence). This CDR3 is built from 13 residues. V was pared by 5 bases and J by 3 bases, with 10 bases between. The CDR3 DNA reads TGTGCCAGTAGTGTGGGCCAGGACACTGAAGCTTTCTTT. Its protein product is CASSVGQDTEAFF. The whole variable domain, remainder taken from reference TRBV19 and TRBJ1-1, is DGGITQSPKYLFRKEGQNVTLSCEQNLNHDAMYWYRQDPGQGLRLIYYSQIVNDFQKGDIAEGYSVSREKKESFPLTVTSAQKNPTAFYLCASSVGQDTEAFFGQGTRLTVV.

The CDR3 is CASSQSGTEAFF. The DNA of the CDR3 is TGCGCCAGCAGTCAATCCGGCACTGAAGCTTTCTTT. This chain uses TRBV23-1 with TRBJ1-1; D is uncertain. TRBV23-1 is designated an ORF whose function remains uncertain. The CDR3 runs to 12 residues. Trimming took 0 bases from V and 4 from J, leaving 3 bases between them.

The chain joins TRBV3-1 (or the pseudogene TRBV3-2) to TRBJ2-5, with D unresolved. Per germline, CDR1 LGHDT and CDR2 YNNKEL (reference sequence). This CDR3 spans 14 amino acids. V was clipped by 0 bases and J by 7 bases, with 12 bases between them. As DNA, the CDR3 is TGTGCCAGCAGCCAAGACGTAGCAGTGAGGACCCAGTACTTC. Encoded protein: CASSQDVAVRTQYF.

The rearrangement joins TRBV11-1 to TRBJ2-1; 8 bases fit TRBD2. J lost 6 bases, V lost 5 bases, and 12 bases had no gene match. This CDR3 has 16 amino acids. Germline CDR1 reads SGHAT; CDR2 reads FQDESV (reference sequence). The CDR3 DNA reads TGTGCCAGCAGCCCAATAGGTAGCGGGATGGGCAATGAGCAGTTCTTC. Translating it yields CASSPIGSGMGNEQFF.

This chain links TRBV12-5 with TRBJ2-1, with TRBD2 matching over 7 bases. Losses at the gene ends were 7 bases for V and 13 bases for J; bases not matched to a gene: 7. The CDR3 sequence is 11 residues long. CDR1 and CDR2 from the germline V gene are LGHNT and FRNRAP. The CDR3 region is CASAPRGSQFF. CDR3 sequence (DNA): TGTGCTAGTGCCCCGCGGGGGTCCCAGTTCTTC.

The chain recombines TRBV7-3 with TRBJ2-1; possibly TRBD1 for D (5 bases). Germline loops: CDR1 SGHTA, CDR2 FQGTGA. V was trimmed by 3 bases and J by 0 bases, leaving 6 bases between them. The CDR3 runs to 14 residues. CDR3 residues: CASSLQGSYNEQFF. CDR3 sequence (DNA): TGTGCCAGCAGCTTGCAGGGCTCCTACAATGAGCAGTTCTTC.

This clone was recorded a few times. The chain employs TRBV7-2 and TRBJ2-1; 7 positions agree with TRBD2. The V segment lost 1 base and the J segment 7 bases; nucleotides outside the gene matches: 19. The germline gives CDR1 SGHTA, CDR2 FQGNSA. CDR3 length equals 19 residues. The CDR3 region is CASSLGPGLSFKDPNEQFF. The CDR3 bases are TGTGCCAGCAGCTTAGGACCGGGACTAAGCTTCAAAGACCCAAATGAGCAGTTCTTC.

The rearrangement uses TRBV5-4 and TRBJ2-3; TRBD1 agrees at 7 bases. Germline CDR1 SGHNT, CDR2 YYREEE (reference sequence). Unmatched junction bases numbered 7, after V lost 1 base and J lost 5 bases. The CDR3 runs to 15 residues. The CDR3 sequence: CASSLTGVVGDTQYF. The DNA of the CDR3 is TGTGCCAGCAGCTTGACAGGGGTCGTCGGAGATACGCAGTATTTT.

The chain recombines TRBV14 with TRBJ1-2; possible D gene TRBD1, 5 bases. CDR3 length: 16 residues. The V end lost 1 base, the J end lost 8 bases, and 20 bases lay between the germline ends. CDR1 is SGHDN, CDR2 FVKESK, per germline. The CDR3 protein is CASSQGLLGAGEGYTF. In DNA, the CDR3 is TGTGCCAGCAGCCAAGGCCTGCTCGGGGCGGGAGAGGGCTACACCTTC.

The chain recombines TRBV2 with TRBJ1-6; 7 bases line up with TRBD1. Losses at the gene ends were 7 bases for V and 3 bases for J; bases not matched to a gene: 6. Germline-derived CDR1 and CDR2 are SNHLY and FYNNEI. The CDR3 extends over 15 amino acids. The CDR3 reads CASISRQGYNSPLHF. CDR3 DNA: TGTGCCAGCATTAGCCGACAGGGCTATAATTCACCCCTCCACTTT.

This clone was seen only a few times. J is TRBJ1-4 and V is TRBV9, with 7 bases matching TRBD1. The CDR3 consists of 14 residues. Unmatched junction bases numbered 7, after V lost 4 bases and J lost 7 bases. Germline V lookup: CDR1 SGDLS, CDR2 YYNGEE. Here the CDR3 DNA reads TGTGCCAGCAGCTTAGGGGGCGCAAGTGAAAAACTGTTTTTT. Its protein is CASSLGGASEKLFF.

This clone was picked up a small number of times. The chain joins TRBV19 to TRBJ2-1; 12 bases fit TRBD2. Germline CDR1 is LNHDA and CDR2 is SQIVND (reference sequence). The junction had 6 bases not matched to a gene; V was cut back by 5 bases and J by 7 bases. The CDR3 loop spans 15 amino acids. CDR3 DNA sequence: TGTGCCAGTAGTCTAGCGGGGGGGATGAGAAATGAGCAGTTCTTC. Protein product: CASSLAGGMRNEQFF.

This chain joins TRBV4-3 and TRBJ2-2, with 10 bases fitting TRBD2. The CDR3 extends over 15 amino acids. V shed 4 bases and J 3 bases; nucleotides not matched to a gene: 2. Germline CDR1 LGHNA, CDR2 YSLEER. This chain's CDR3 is CASSRSGRDTGELFF. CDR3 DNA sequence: TGCGCCAGCAGCCGCAGCGGGAGGGACACCGGGGAGCTGTTTTTT.

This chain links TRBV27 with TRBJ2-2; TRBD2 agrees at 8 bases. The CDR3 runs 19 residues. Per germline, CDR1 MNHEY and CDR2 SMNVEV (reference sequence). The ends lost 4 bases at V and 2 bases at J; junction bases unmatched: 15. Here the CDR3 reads CASSYTPPTSGFNTGELFF. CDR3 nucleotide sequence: TGTGCCAGCAGTTATACCCCGCCTACTAGCGGCTTCAACACCGGGGAGCTGTTTTTT.

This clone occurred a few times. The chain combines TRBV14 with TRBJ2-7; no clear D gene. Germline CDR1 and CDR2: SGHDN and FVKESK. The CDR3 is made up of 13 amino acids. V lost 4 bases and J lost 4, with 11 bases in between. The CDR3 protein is CASSREVWYEQYF. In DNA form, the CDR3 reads TGTGCCAGCAGCCGCGAGGTGTGGTACGAGCAGTACTTC.

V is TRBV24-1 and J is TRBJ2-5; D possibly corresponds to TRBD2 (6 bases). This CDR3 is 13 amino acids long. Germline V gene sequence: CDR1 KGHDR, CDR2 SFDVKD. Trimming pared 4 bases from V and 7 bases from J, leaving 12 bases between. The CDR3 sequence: CATSDLLSGTQYF. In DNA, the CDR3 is TGTGCCACCAGTGACCTCCTTAGCGGGACCCAGTACTTC.

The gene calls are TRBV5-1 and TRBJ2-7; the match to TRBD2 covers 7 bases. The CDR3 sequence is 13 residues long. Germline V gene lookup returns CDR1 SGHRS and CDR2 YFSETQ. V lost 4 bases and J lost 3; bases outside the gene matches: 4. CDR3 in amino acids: CASSRGEGYEQYF. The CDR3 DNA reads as TGCGCCAGCAGCCGAGGGGAGGGCTACGAGCAGTACTTC.